These 24 T cell receptor beta chains share one sample of origin, sequenced in a study of tumor and adjacent non-tumor tissue in lung cancer (dated by TCRdb to the late 2010s). The library relied on multiplex PCR. The sequencer was an Illumina HiSeq 2500. Following protocols modified from ARM-PCR, the researchers constructed TCRbeta libraries through three rounds of nested PCR with primers (Table S4). TCRdb handled the public reads itself, with Q25 trimming in fastp and clone calling in MiXCR, and kept productive beta chains. Rows with one shared CDR3 protein collapse into an entry with the most common genes and DNA. This sample holds about 200,000 distinct CDR3 sequences; about 76% were observed only once. In total, the top ten clones hold under 30% of the sample. RNA was extracted from bulk unsorted tissue and checked for quality with a NanoDrop ND-1000 and an Agilent 2100. Material: lung tumor tissue. The source is a man aged 55 to 70 with non-small cell lung cancer.

A word on this clonotype: The junction and the germline gene differ at one end; a read error may be behind it. The chain uses TRBV6-6 and TRBJ1-5; D is uncertain. This CDR3 is 14 amino acids long. CDR1 is MNHNY, CDR2 SVGAGI, per germline (reference sequence). CDR3 loop: CASSSFGSRQPKHF. CDR3 coding DNA: TGTGCCAGCAGTTCTTTCGGGTCTAGGCAGCCCAAGCATTTT.

The chain combines TRBV5-4 with TRBJ2-3, with D perhaps matching TRBD2 (6 bases). Germline CDR1 is SGHNT and CDR2 is YYREEE (reference sequence). This CDR3 region has 15 residues. The V end lost 0 bases, the J end lost 0 bases, and 8 bases lay between the germline ends. The CDR3 protein is CASSLGGLSTDTQYF. The CDR3 nucleotides are TGTGCCAGCAGCTTGGGGGGACTGAGCACAGATACGCAGTATTTT.

This clonotype was observed many times. This rearrangement joins TRBV11-3 to TRBJ2-3; no firm D call. Germline assignment: CDR1 SGHNT and CDR2 YENEEA. Trimming shortened V by 4 bases and J by 2 bases, and 10 bases separated the two germline ends. This CDR3 has 14 residues. In DNA form, the CDR3 reads TGTGCCAGCAGCTCCCGAAGGGACACAGATACGCAGTATTTT. It yields the protein CASSSRRDTDTQYF.

This clonotype was observed a few times. The V call is TRBV2, the J call TRBJ1-6, with unresolved D. Germline V lookup: CDR1 SNHLY, CDR2 FYNNEI. Between the trimmed V and J ends, which lost 7 bases and 7 bases, there was a span of 17 bases. The CDR3 sequence is 15 residues long. The CDR3 reads CASTLGSQTNSPLHF. Here the CDR3 DNA reads TGTGCCAGCACTTTAGGGTCGCAAACGAATTCACCCCTCCACTTT.

A note on this clonotype: This sequence may be a read error, since a much larger clone differs from it by one base. The chain is built from TRBV20-1 and TRBJ1-1; D gene uncertain. CDR1 DFQATT and CDR2 SNEGSKA come from the germline V gene (reference sequence). This CDR3 comprises 12 residues. This chain's CDR3 is CSATPGHTETFF. CDR3 in DNA: TGCAGTGCTACTCCTGGGCACACTGAAACTTTCTTT.

The sample holds one count of this clonotype. This CDR3 fails to terminate in the conserved phenylalanine or tryptophan, so it likely reflects a read error. The J gene is TRBJ2-7, the V gene TRBV11-2; no definite D call. This CDR3 comprises 15 residues. V lost 4 bases to trimming and J lost 2 bases, with 15 bases between them. Germline CDR1 is SGHAT and CDR2 is FQNNGV. For the CDR3, the DNA is TGTGCCAGCAGCTCGACACCCGGGCTCGCCTACGAGCAGTACTTA. Encoded protein: CASSSTPGLAYEQYL.

Concerning this clonotype: A much larger clone differs by one base, so this may be a read error. This chain links TRBV10-2 with TRBJ1-5, with a tentative D call TRBD1 (5 bases). The V end was cut by 10 bases, the J end by 6 bases, with 16 bases between. Germline CDR1 reads WSHSY; CDR2 reads SAAADI. The CDR3 extends over 13 amino acids. The CDR3 nucleotides read TGCGCCACCCGGGACGGGGGTGGTCAGCCCCAGCATTTT. Its protein is CATRDGGGQPQHF.

In regard to this clonotype: A much larger clone differs from this one at a single base, so this may be a read error. The chain uses TRBV20-1 and TRBJ2-1; 8 bases agree with TRBD2. V lost 0 bases, J lost 6 bases, and 10 bases stayed unmatched. This CDR3 region has 16 residues. Germline V lookup: CDR1 DFQATT, CDR2 SNEGSKA (reference sequence). CDR3 region: CSARDQAGEISNEQFF. CDR3 DNA: TGCAGTGCTAGAGATCAAGCGGGAGAAATCAGCAATGAGCAGTTCTTC.

For this clonotype: This may be a read error, as it is one base from a much larger clone. The chain links TRBV20-1 to TRBJ1-1; tentatively, D is TRBD1 (6 bases). Trimming left V 7 bases short and J 10 bases short, with 16 bases between. This CDR3 has 11 residues. Germline CDR1 is DFQATT and CDR2 is SNEGSKA (reference sequence). This CDR3 is CSVARGLGAFF. CDR3 nucleotides: TGCAGTGTCGCGCGGGGGCTGGGAGCTTTCTTT.

Points on this clonotype: The CDR3 does not end in the conserved phenylalanine or tryptophan, so this is likely a read error. V is TRBV11-3 and J is TRBJ2-5; D gene ambiguous. The CDR3 sequence is 14 residues long. Germline lookup yields CDR1 SGHNT and CDR2 YENEEA. This chain's CDR3 is CASSLAYNGETQYL. The CDR3 coding sequence is TGTGCCAGTAGCTTAGCCTATAACGGGGAGACCCAGTACTTA.

The chain couples TRBV11-3 to TRBJ2-1; D call uncertain. The length of the CDR3 is 15 residues. Trimming took 5 bases from V and 16 from J, leaving 27 bases between them. Looked up from germline, CDR1 is SGHNT and CDR2 is YENEEA. The CDR3 coding sequence is TGTGCCAGCAGCCCTTCTTGGCAGGCGCTCTATGAGTATTTCTTC. Its translation is CASSPSWQALYEYFF.

This chain connects TRBV20-1 to TRBJ1-1; possibly TRBD1 for D (5 bases). Germline loops: CDR1 DFQATT, CDR2 SNEGSKA (reference sequence). The CDR3 contains 13 residues. CDR3 DNA sequence: TGCAATGCCTACAAGGGGCCGGGCACTGAAGCTTTCTTT. Protein product: CNAYKGPGTEAFF.

As for this clonotype: A read error may be the cause here, since a much bigger clone is one base away. The V and J genes are TRBV20-1 and TRBJ2-1; a weak D match, TRBD2 (5 bases). The CDR3 is 11 residues long. Germline V gene lookup returns CDR1 DFQATT and CDR2 SNEGSKA (reference sequence). The V end was cut by 5 bases, the J end by 9 bases, with 11 bases between. This CDR3 is CSADRLCEQFF. CDR3 nucleotides: TGCAGTGCTGATAGACTATGTGAGCAGTTCTTC.

Note on this clonotype: The conserved phenylalanine or tryptophan normally closing the CDR3 is absent here, so this likely arose from a read error. This chain links TRBV4-3 with TRBJ2-3, with TRBD1 identical over 10 bases. From germline, CDR1 is LGHNA and CDR2 YSLEER. Trimming removed 4 bases from V and 4 bases from J; junction bases left unmatched: 5. This CDR3 comprises 15 residues. CDR3 DNA sequence: TGCGCCAGCAGCCCGGGACAGGGGCAGTCAGATACGCAGTATCTT. It yields the protein CASSPGQGQSDTQYL.

To note about this clonotype: This may stem from a read error, because a much larger clone lies one nucleotide away. CDR3 protein: CSARESQDTQYF. The CDR3 coding sequence is TGCAGTGCCCGGGAGAGCCAAGATACCCAGTACTTC. The gene calls are TRBV20-1 and TRBJ2-5; D possibly corresponds to TRBD2 (6 bases). There are 12 residues in the CDR3. The V gene's germline CDR1 is DFQATT and CDR2 SNEGSKA (reference sequence).

Comment on this clonotype: This may be a read error: a much more frequent sequence differs by one nucleotide. V usage is TRBV4-1 and J usage is TRBJ1-2, with 9 bases lining up with TRBD1. CDR1 is MGHRA and CDR2 is YSYEKL in the germline V gene. The CDR3 sequence is 13 residues long. The CDR3 nucleotides read TGCGCCAACAGCTTCCGACAGGGGGAGGGCTACACCTTC. Amino acid sequence: CANSFRQGEGYTF.

A remark on this clonotype: The junction does not match germline at one end; this may be a read error. The gene calls are TRBV4-1 and TRBJ2-2, with D hard to call. Germline V lookup: CDR1 MGHRA, CDR2 YSYEKL. There are 12 residues in the CDR3. CDR3 residues: CARSQETGELFF. The CDR3 DNA is TGCGCCAGGAGCCAGGAAACCGGGGAGCTGTTTTTT.

This chain uses TRBV4-3 with TRBJ2-3, with D tentatively TRBD2 (5 bases). The CDR3 extends over 19 amino acids. V lost 4 bases and J lost 2, with 25 bases in between. CDR1 LGHNA and CDR2 YSLEER come from the germline V gene. DNA for the CDR3: TGCGCCAGCAGCCTCCTGACTAACGGTAGTTCTCCTTTCACAGATACGCAGTATTTT. This codes for CASSLLTNGSSPFTDTQYF.

The gene calls are TRBV30 and TRBJ2-5; possible D gene TRBD1, 6 bases. The V end was cut by 3 bases, the J end by 2 bases, with 10 bases between. Per the germline V gene, CDR1 is GTSNPN and CDR2 is SVGIG (reference sequence). The CDR3 sequence is 13 residues long. The CDR3 DNA is TGTGCCTGGAGGAGGGACAAACAAGAGACCCAGTACTTC. Residues: CAWRRDKQETQYF. The full variable domain, its missing parts supplied by reference TRBV30 and TRBJ2-5, is SQTIHQWPATLVQPVGSPLSLECTVEGTSNPNLYWYRQAAGRGLQLLFYSVGIGQISSEVPQNLSASRPQDRQFILSSKKLLLSDSGFYLCAWRRDKQETQYFGPGTRLLVL.

V usage is TRBV6-6 and J usage is TRBJ2-7; the D gene is possibly TRBD2 (6 bases). The germline V gene has CDR1 MNHNY and CDR2 SVGAGI (reference sequence). Trimming took off 11 bases at V and 6 bases at J, with 23 bases between the two ends. The CDR3 has 14 amino acids. The CDR3 DNA reads as TGTGCCGGCGGTACTCCTGGCGGGGCCGGCGAGCAGTACTTC. It translates to CAGGTPGGAGEQYF.

Points on this clonotype: A much more abundant neighbour one base away suggests this may be a read error. The V and J genes are TRBV7-9 and TRBJ1-1, with 7 bases identical to TRBD1. With V trimmed by 5 bases and J by 5 bases, 14 bases remained unmatched. Germline V gene lookup returns CDR1 SEHNR and CDR2 FQNEAQ (reference sequence). This CDR3 has 16 amino acids. CDR3 region: CASSLRQGQWETEAFF. The DNA of the CDR3 is TGTGCCAGCAGCCTGAGACAGGGACAGTGGGAGACTGAAGCTTTCTTT.

The CDR3 protein is CNSRGRRGYTF. Written as DNA, the CDR3 is TGCAATTCTAGGGGCCGACGGGGCTACACCTTC. The J gene is TRBJ1-2, the V gene TRBV20-1; a weak D match, TRBD1 (5 bases). CDR3 length: 11 amino acids. CDR1 DFQATT and CDR2 SNEGSKA come from the germline V gene (reference sequence).

A remark on this clonotype: The junction and the germline gene differ at one end; a read error may be behind it. V gene TRBV5-5 combines with J gene TRBJ1-1; D gene unclear. CDR1 and CDR2 from the germline V gene are SGHKS and YYEKEE (reference sequence). The CDR3 covers 14 residues. The chain's CDR3 is CASSLAGLNTKAFF. The CDR3, as DNA: TGTGCCAGCAGCTTGGCGGGTCTGAACACTAAAGCTTTCTTT.

On this clonotype: Its ends do not fully match the called genes, so a read error is possible. The chain combines TRBV29-1 with TRBJ1-5; 7 nucleotides agree with TRBD1. The V gene's germline CDR1 is SQVTM and CDR2 ANQGSEA. This CDR3 has 13 residues. The CDR3 nucleotides are TGCAGCGTCGGGACAGATAGCAATCAGTCCCAGCATTTT. Translation: CSVGTDSNQSQHF.